These 8 T cell receptor beta chains came from one sample sequenced in a study of blood T cell repertoires in COVID-19 (dated by TCRdb to 2019 to 2021). Library preparation used the immunoSEQ multiplex PCR assay. TCRdb stores this immuneACCESS table with in-frame sequences only. Part of the clones is absent; in the studies checked, under half of the shortfall reflects unresolved V genes, and no reason is known for the rest. For this sample there are about 240,000 clones; more than 85% appear just once. The ten largest clones capture over 6% of the sample. Sequencing used peripheral blood. The origin of the receptors is a woman between 65 and 79 years old with active or convalescent COVID-19.

The chain carries TRBV19 and TRBJ1-2, with D hard to call. The V and J ends lost 7 bases and 4 bases respectively, with 10 bases between them. CDR3 length: 12 residues. Germline-derived CDR1 and CDR2 are LNHDA and SQIVND (reference sequence). The DNA for the CDR3 is TGTGCCAGTATCTCGGGTATCTATGGCTACACCTTC. It encodes CASISGIYGYTF.

V usage is TRBV6-6 and J usage is TRBJ2-5; 8 nucleotides match TRBD1. The germline V gene encodes CDR1 MNHNY and CDR2 SVGAGI (reference sequence). The CDR3 is made up of 10 amino acids. Trimming took 8 bases from V and 9 from J; bases not matched to a gene: 2. CDR3 sequence: CASSDRAQYF. CDR3 DNA: TGTGCCAGCTCGGACAGGGCCCAGTACTTC.

In regard to this clone: Other DNA sequences in this specimen translate into the identical CDR3. The chain couples TRBV9 to TRBJ1-1; possible D gene TRBD1, 6 bases. CDR1 and CDR2 from the germline V gene are SGDLS and YYNGEE. The CDR3 is made up of 15 amino acids. The V end was cut by 0 bases, the J end by 2 bases, with 11 bases between. Written as DNA, the CDR3 is TGTGCCAGCAGCGTAGGGGCGGGGGCCAACACTGAAGCTTTCTTT. Translating it yields CASSVGAGANTEAFF.

The chain carries TRBV5-1 and TRBJ1-1; 9 bases map to TRBD1. This CDR3 contains 16 residues. The J segment lost 5 bases and the V segment lost 3 bases, leaving 11 bases of the junction unmatched. Germline V CDR1 and CDR2: SGHRS, YFSETQ. CDR3 residues: CASSSGPGQGVTEAFF. CDR3 sequence (DNA): TGCGCCAGCAGCTCGGGCCCGGGACAGGGTGTTACTGAAGCTTTCTTT.

V gene TRBV2 combines with J gene TRBJ1-6, with D uncertain. The germline V gene has CDR1 SNHLY and CDR2 FYNNEI. Deletions cut 0 bases from V and 8 bases from J, with 11 bases between. The CDR3 loop spans 15 amino acids. CDR3 sequence (DNA): TGTGCCAGCAGTGAAGCGCGCGTGTCCCATTCACCCCTCCACTTT. As protein: CASSEARVSHSPLHF. Looking up the rest from reference TRBV2 and TRBJ1-6 gives the full variable domain: EPEVTQTPSHQVTQMGQEVILRCVPISNHLYFYWYRQILGQKVEFLVSFYNNEISEKSEIFDDQFSVERPDGSNFTLKIRSTKLEDSAMYFCASSEARVSHSPLHFGNGTRLTVT.

Only a few counts were recorded for this clone. The chain links TRBV3-1 (or the pseudogene TRBV3-2) to TRBJ2-7, with 8 nucleotides matching TRBD1. Germline CDR1 LGHDT, CDR2 YNNKEL (reference sequence). This CDR3 region has 13 residues. V lost 4 bases, J lost 7 bases, and 6 bases stayed unmatched. DNA of the CDR3: TGTGCCAGCAGCCCACAGGGGGTAGGTGAGCAGTACTTC. Translating it yields CASSPQGVGEQYF.

The chain links TRBV19 to TRBJ1-5, with 8 bases identical to TRBD1. Germline CDR1 and CDR2: LNHDA and SQIVND (reference sequence). This CDR3 region has 13 residues. The trim removed 3 bases at V and 8 bases at J, leaving 3 bases unmatched. The CDR3 DNA reads as TGTGCCAGTAGTATGGACAGGGTGAAGCCCCAGCATTTT. Residues: CASSMDRVKPQHF.

The chain carries TRBV9 and TRBJ2-2; D is unclear. V lost 2 bases and J 0 bases, leaving 8 bases between the germline ends. CDR3 length: 15 amino acids. In germline, CDR1 is SGDLS, CDR2 YYNGEE. The CDR3 region is CASSVDLANTGELFF. For the CDR3, the DNA is TGTGCCAGCAGCGTTGATCTAGCGAACACCGGGGAGCTGTTTTTT.